Listed below are T cell receptor beta chains from one sample, sequenced in a study of blood T cell repertoires in COVID-19. Produced via immunoSEQ multiplex PCR; TCRdb's table is partial and in-frame only. The data contain 45,000 to 55,000 clones, around four fifths of them seen just once; the ten biggest clones take up less than 5.5%. The sample consisted of peripheral blood. Receptor source: a human donor in a cohort sampled during active COVID-19. Both conserved end residues are part of each CDR3. D genes are given only for firm matches. Size values are once, few and many counts, or a class for expanded clones, and some rows have none.

d_gene: NA; abundance: few; j_gene: TRBJ1-2; v_gene: TRBV29-1; CDR3aa: CSVGSGNYGYTF; CDR3nt: TGCAGCGTTGGGAGCGGAAACTATGGCTACACCTTC
d_gene: TRBD1; abundance: NA; j_gene: TRBJ1-4; v_gene: TRBV25-1; CDR3aa: CASSERGTGKTGVLFF; CDR3nt: TGTGCCAGCAGTGAAAGGGGGACAGGGAAAACGGGGGTTTTGTTTTTT
d_gene: NA; abundance: NA; j_gene: TRBJ1-3; v_gene: TRBV14; CDR3aa: CASSQVGQKTGNTIYF; CDR3nt: TGTGCCAGCAGCCAAGTCGGACAGAAAACTGGAAACACCATATATTTT
d_gene: TRBD1; abundance: NA; j_gene: TRBJ2-2; v_gene: TRBV9; CDR3aa: CASSASRDRGLDGELFF; CDR3nt: TGTGCCAGCAGCGCGTCCCGGGACAGGGGGCTGGACGGGGAGCTGTTTTTT
d_gene: NA; abundance: NA; j_gene: TRBJ1-1; v_gene: TRBV18; CDR3aa: CASSPKVGQNTEAFF; CDR3nt: TGTGCCAGCTCGCCAAAAGTGGGACAGAACACTGAAGCTTTCTTT
d_gene: TRBD1; abundance: NA; j_gene: TRBJ1-4; v_gene: TRBV14; CDR3aa: CASSQAPGTGNNANEKLFF; CDR3nt: TGTGCCAGCAGCCAAGCCCCCGGGACAGGGAATAATGCTAATGAAAAACTGTTTTTT
d_gene: NA; abundance: NA; j_gene: TRBJ2-2; v_gene: TRBV4-1; CDR3aa: CASSQDGGGWTGELFF; CDR3nt: TGCGCCAGCAGCCAAGATGGGGGGGGCTGGACCGGGGAGCTGTTTTTT
d_gene: TRBD1; abundance: once; j_gene: TRBJ1-5; v_gene: TRBV6-6; CDR3aa: CASSYGGQYSNQPQHF; CDR3nt: TGTGCCAGCAGTTACGGGGGACAGTATAGCAATCAGCCCCAGCATTTT
d_gene: NA; abundance: once; j_gene: TRBJ1-3; v_gene: TRBV6-5; CDR3aa: CASISDYSGNTIYF; CDR3nt: TGTGCCAGCATATCGGACTACTCTGGAAACACCATATATTTT
d_gene: NA; abundance: NA; j_gene: TRBJ1-2; v_gene: TRBV7-2; CDR3aa: CASSITRYGYTF; CDR3nt: TGTGCCAGCAGCATTACTCGGTATGGCTACACCTTC
d_gene: NA; abundance: NA; j_gene: TRBJ2-3; v_gene: TRBV7-2; CDR3aa: CASSLKGTGGTDTQYF; CDR3nt: TGTGCCAGCAGCTTAAAGGGGACGGGAGGCACAGATACGCAGTATTTT
d_gene: NA; abundance: NA; j_gene: TRBJ2-4; v_gene: TRBV9; CDR3aa: CASSRLEGGKNIQYF; CDR3nt: TGTGCCAGCAGCCGACTTGAGGGCGGCAAAAACATTCAGTACTTC
d_gene: TRBD1; abundance: once; j_gene: TRBJ1-2; v_gene: TRBV14; CDR3aa: CASSLQGVGYTF; CDR3nt: TGTGCCAGCAGCCTACAGGGGGTCGGCTACACCTTC
d_gene: TRBD2; abundance: NA; j_gene: TRBJ2-5; v_gene: TRBV29-1; CDR3aa: CSSLGGGPETQYF; CDR3nt: TGCAGCTCCCTGGGGGGGGGTCCAGAGACCCAGTACTTC
d_gene: NA; abundance: NA; j_gene: TRBJ2-3; v_gene: TRBV7-8; CDR3aa: CASGLGGYDTQYF; CDR3nt: TGTGCCAGCGGGTTAGGAGGTTACGATACGCAGTATTTT